The next 25 T cell receptor beta chains were all read from a single sample in a study of naive and memory T cell subsets. Study-level findings and limits: Possibly reflecting memory cells re-expressing CD45RA, a few larger clonotypes occurred in naive repertoires, especially CD8.

Both TRBC1 and TRBC2 were covered by a beta constant-region primer of two equimolar oligonucleotides. The ligated cDNA underwent four PCR rounds using SP2 and nested alpha and beta constant-region primers. TCRdb reprocessed the UMI-ligation and nested PCR reads with MiXCR, giving one entry per CDR3 protein. The data contain over 110,000 distinct CDR3 sequences, approximately 21% of them seen just once; the ten biggest clones take up about 0.57%. Their antigen targets remain unknown. The sample was naive CD8+ T cells from blood. The receptors come from a human donor in good health.

V is TRBV28 and J is TRBJ2-7; a possible D gene is TRBD1 (5 bases). This CDR3 has 13 amino acids. V was trimmed by 6 bases and J by 2 bases, leaving 11 bases between them. Looked up from germline, CDR1 is MDHEN and CDR2 is SYDVKM. The CDR3 is CASSMTEPYEQYF. The CDR3 coding sequence is TGTGCCAGCAGCATGACAGAACCCTACGAGCAGTACTTC.

This clonotype was found a few times. The J gene is TRBJ2-5, the V gene TRBV20-1; possibly TRBD1 for D (6 bases). Trimming removed 0 bases at V and 5 bases at J, with 22 bases between. Germline CDR1 reads DFQATT; CDR2 reads SNEGSKA (reference sequence). The CDR3 has 17 residues. Here the CDR3 reads CSAREPVIQGLWETQYF. The DNA of the CDR3 is TGCAGTGCTAGAGAACCCGTAATTCAGGGGTTGTGGGAGACCCAGTACTTC.

There are many counts of this clonotype. The gene calls are TRBV20-1 and TRBJ2-2, with a tentative D call TRBD1 (5 bases). The V end lost 6 bases, the J end lost 7 bases, and 15 bases lay between the germline ends. Germline V lookup: CDR1 DFQATT, CDR2 SNEGSKA (reference sequence). The CDR3 is 13 residues long. CDR3 in DNA: TGCAGTGCCACCAGGGTGACTGGCGGGGAGCTGTTTTTT. It specifies CSATRVTGGELFF.

This chain joins TRBV12-3 or TRBV12-4 and TRBJ1-4, with D uncertain. With 4 bases removed from V and 8 bases from J, the gap between germline ends came to 8 bases. CDR3 length equals 12 residues. The CDR3 DNA sequence: TGTGCCAGCAGTTCATACTTCGAAAAACTGTTTTTT. Translating it yields CASSSYFEKLFF.

This clonotype has more than one count but fewer than ten. V and J are TRBV5-1 and TRBJ2-3; 9 nucleotides line up with TRBD2. Germline-derived CDR1 and CDR2 are SGHRS and YFSETQ. V was clipped by 6 bases and J by 0 bases; unmatched bases: 8. This CDR3 spans 16 amino acids. This CDR3 reads CASTGGRAPSTDTQYF. The CDR3 bases are TGCGCCAGCACCGGCGGGAGGGCCCCTAGCACAGATACGCAGTATTTT. Using reference TRBV5-1 and TRBJ2-3 for the parts outside the CDR3, the full variable domain is KAGVTQTPRYLIKTRGQQVTLSCSPISGHRSVSWYQQTPGQGLQFLFEYFSETQRNKGNFPGRFSGRQFSNSRSEMNVSTLELGDSALYLCASTGGRAPSTDTQYFGPGTRLTVL.

This clonotype was observed a few times. The chain has TRBV12-3 or TRBV12-4 and TRBJ2-7; 10 nucleotides match TRBD2. This CDR3 has 16 amino acids. V was pared by 5 bases and J by 2 bases, with 9 bases of the junction left unmatched. This chain's CDR3 is CASSRPTSGTAYEQYF. CDR3 bases: TGTGCCAGCAGTCGCCCCACTAGCGGGACCGCCTACGAGCAGTACTTC.

The chain joins TRBV5-1 to TRBJ2-5, with TRBD2 as a possible D gene (5 bases). Per germline, CDR1 SGHRS and CDR2 YFSETQ. The CDR3 sequence is 14 residues long. Trimming pared 1 base from V and 5 bases from J, leaving 12 bases between. CDR3 nucleotide sequence: TGCGCCAGCAGCTTGAGAGGCCCGGGGGAGACCCAGTACTTC. Encoded protein: CASSLRGPGETQYF.

The genes are TRBV9 and TRBJ1-1, with D possibly being TRBD1 (6 bases). The germline V and J ends were trimmed by 4 bases and 0 bases, with 13 bases remaining between them. Germline V CDR1 and CDR2: SGDLS, YYNGEE. This CDR3 is built from 15 residues. The CDR3 loop reads CASSPGTGLNTEAFF. CDR3 coding DNA: TGTGCCAGCAGCCCTGGAACAGGGCTGAACACTGAAGCTTTCTTT.

The chain links TRBV6-6 to TRBJ2-2, with 9 bases aligning to TRBD2. The germline CDR1 and CDR2 sequences are MNHNY and SVGAGI (reference sequence). The ends lost 4 bases at V and 7 bases at J; junction bases unmatched: 13. This CDR3 has 17 amino acids. The DNA of the CDR3 is TGTGCCAGCAGTTCTCCTCAGAGCGGGAGGATCGGCGGGGAGCTGTTTTTT. This translates into CASSSPQSGRIGGELFF.

This clonotype was seen only a few times. The V and J genes are TRBV18 and TRBJ2-7; 10 bases map to TRBD1. Germline CDR1 is KGHSH and CDR2 is LQKENI. V lost 2 bases to trimming and J lost 2 bases; unmatched junction nucleotides: 6. CDR3 size: 16 residues. CDR3: CASSPTGTGVPYEQYF. CDR3 bases: TGTGCCAGCTCACCAACCGGGACAGGGGTACCCTACGAGCAGTACTTC.

This clonotype was seen only a few times. The rearrangement joins TRBV9 to TRBJ2-7, with D hard to call. The CDR3 loop spans 15 amino acids. Trimming took off 0 bases at V and 7 bases at J, with 17 bases between the two ends. The germline gives CDR1 SGDLS, CDR2 YYNGEE. Written as DNA, the CDR3 is TGTGCCAGCAGCGTAGAGGACCGCCCGAGAGTGGAGCAGTACTTC. Translation gives CASSVEDRPRVEQYF. Full variable domain (missing parts from reference TRBV9 and TRBJ2-7): DSGVTQTPKHLITATGQRVTLRCSPRSGDLSVYWYQQSLDQGLQFLIQYYNGEERAKGNILERFSAQQFPDLHSELNLSSLELGDSALYFCASSVEDRPRVEQYFGPGTRLTVT.

The gene calls are TRBV28 and TRBJ2-1, with 9 bases fitting TRBD2. In germline, CDR1 is MDHEN, CDR2 SYDVKM. Trimming took 1 base from V and 8 from J; bases not matched to a gene: 6. This CDR3 is built from 15 residues. DNA for the CDR3: TGTGCCAGCAGTTTATCCAGCGGGAGGCGGGATGAGCAGTTCTTC. Translated: CASSLSSGRRDEQFF.

This clonotype was counted between two and nine times. V gene TRBV30 combines with J gene TRBJ1-1, with D possibly matching TRBD1 (6 bases). Germline V gene data show CDR1 as GTSNPN and CDR2 as SVGIG (reference sequence). Trimming shortened V by 6 bases and J by 6 bases, and 11 bases separated the two germline ends. The CDR3 has 11 residues. In DNA, the CDR3 is TGTGCCTGCAACAGGGACGCTGAAGCTTTCTTT. Its translation is CACNRDAEAFF.

CDR3 nucleotides: TGTGCCAGCAGCTTGGTCCGGGATAGCGGGATCCCGCCGCAGTACTTC. This gives the protein CASSLVRDSGIPPQYF. The chain has TRBV11-3 and TRBJ2-7; 8 nucleotides line up with TRBD2. Unmatched junction bases numbered 16, after V lost 3 bases and J lost 9 bases. The CDR3 covers 16 residues. Germline V gene data show CDR1 as SGHNT and CDR2 as YENEEA.

This clonotype was observed a handful of times. This chain joins TRBV3-1 and TRBJ2-7; possible D gene TRBD2, 7 bases. CDR1 is LGHDT, CDR2 YNNKEL, per germline (reference sequence). CDR3 size: 15 residues. Trimming cost V 3 bases and J 2 bases, with 14 bases left between them. The CDR3 bases are TGTGCCAGCAGCCAGACAGGACTAGTCACCTACGAGCAGTACTTC. Residues: CASSQTGLVTYEQYF.

This clonotype has just a few counts. This CDR3 is CSVTERNTGELFF. The CDR3 DNA sequence: TGCAGCGTTACGGAACGGAACACCGGGGAGCTGTTTTTT. The chain combines TRBV29-1 with TRBJ2-2; D is ambiguous. The CDR3 contains 13 residues. V lost 5 bases, J lost 1 base, and 8 bases lay in between. Germline-derived CDR1 and CDR2 are SQVTM and ANQGSEA.

Here the CDR3 DNA reads TGTGCCAGCAGCGAAACCGGCGGGAACGCAGATACGCAGTATTTT. Amino acids: CASSETGGNADTQYF. This chain links TRBV3-1 with TRBJ2-3, with D perhaps TRBD2 (6 bases). V lost 5 bases to trimming and J lost 4 bases, with 16 bases between them. CDR3 length: 15 amino acids. CDR1 LGHDT and CDR2 YNNKEL come from the germline V gene (reference sequence).

This clonotype was counted between two and nine times. This chain links TRBV29-1 with TRBJ2-7, with D possibly matching TRBD2 (6 bases). Trimming took off 1 base at V and 1 base at J, with 8 bases between the two ends. Germline V gene lookup returns CDR1 SQVTM and CDR2 ANQGSEA. This CDR3 contains 13 residues. The CDR3 protein is CSVEGGVSYEQYF. The CDR3 coding sequence is TGCAGCGTTGAAGGGGGGGTATCCTACGAGCAGTACTTC.

The chain joins TRBV28 to TRBJ1-2, with a possible D match to TRBD1 (6 bases). Trimming took 2 bases from V and 13 from J, leaving 17 bases between them. The CDR3 consists of 13 residues. CDR1 and CDR2 (germline): MDHEN, SYDVKM. DNA of the CDR3: TGTGCCAGCAGTTTAATCGGGGGGCGCTTCTTCACCTTC. It specifies CASSLIGGRFFTF.

The chain is built from TRBV29-1 and TRBJ2-7; D gene unclear. CDR1 is SQVTM and CDR2 is ANQGSEA in the germline V gene. V lost 4 bases, J lost 2 bases, and 9 bases lay in between. This CDR3 region has 12 residues. CDR3 sequence reads: CSVGDGPYEQYF. Here the CDR3 DNA reads TGCAGCGTTGGTGACGGACCCTACGAGCAGTACTTC.

The gene calls are TRBV7-8 and TRBJ2-7; 7 bases match TRBD2. V trimming: 1 base; J trimming: 6 bases; junction bases outside the gene matches: 12. This CDR3 is 16 amino acids long. Germline V CDR1 and CDR2: SGHVS, FQNEAQ. The DNA for the CDR3 is TGTGCCAGCAGCTTAGGAGCGGGCGGGAGTCTTCCCGAGCAGTACTTC. It codes for CASSLGAGGSLPEQYF.

The table lists this clonotype with a few counts. The V call is TRBV28, the J call TRBJ1-1; 7 bases align to TRBD1. The CDR3 is made up of 15 amino acids. CDR1 and CDR2 from the germline V gene are MDHEN and SYDVKM. V was clipped by 6 bases and J by 1 base; unmatched bases: 8. The CDR3 region has the DNA TGTGCCAGCAGCCTAACGACAGGGACGAACACTGAAGCTTTCTTT. This gives the protein CASSLTTGTNTEAFF.

This clonotype was seen many times. CDR3 sequence: CASSPRDNIYEQYF. DNA for the CDR3: TGTGCCAGCAGCCCCCGGGACAACATCTACGAGCAGTACTTC. The chain employs TRBV11-2 and TRBJ2-7; tentatively, D is TRBD1 (6 bases). The CDR3 runs 14 residues. Germline V gives CDR1 SGHAT, CDR2 FQNNGV. Trimming took 5 bases from V and 3 from J, leaving 14 bases between them.

V is TRBV2 and J is TRBJ2-2, with D tentatively TRBD2 (6 bases). CDR1 is SNHLY and CDR2 is FYNNEI in the germline V gene. CDR3 size: 14 residues. V gave up 8 bases and J gave up 5 bases, with 15 bases separating them. DNA for the CDR3: TGTGCCAGCGGGCCGGGAGAGGAGACCGGGGAGCTGTTTTTT. Translation gives CASGPGEETGELFF.

This clonotype was counted between two and nine times. The J gene is TRBJ2-7, the V gene TRBV12-5, with D perhaps matching TRBD1 (6 bases). Germline V gene data show CDR1 as LGHNT and CDR2 as FRNRAP. The CDR3 extends over 13 amino acids. The V and J ends lost 3 bases and 2 bases respectively, with 8 bases between them. The CDR3 sequence is CASGFTGPYEQYF. The DNA of the CDR3 is TGTGCTAGTGGTTTCACAGGGCCCTACGAGCAGTACTTC.